The TCR beta chain described here comes from a study of CD4+ T cells in melanoma. The germline V gene encodes CDR1 SGHRS and CDR2 YFSETQ. V trimming: 1 base; J trimming: 0 bases; junction bases outside the gene matches: 4. The CDR3 loop spans 16 amino acids. General study points: A reported correlation linked neoantigen-specific CD4+ T cells to CD8+, macrophage and B cell function.

TCRdb's copy holds only in-frame clones and misses some; the assay was immunoSEQ multiplex PCR. The table records 18,000 or so clones, about 83% of them present only once. A note on this clone: As yet, its antigen is unknown.

Material: cells from a culture (not recorded whether cultured in vitro). V gene TRBV5-1 combines with J gene TRBJ2-3; 8 nucleotides align to TRBD2. The clonotype was recovered from a human donor with melanoma. The CDR3 is CASSLLGTRSTDTQYF. The CDR3 nucleotides read TGCGCCAGCAGCTTGTTGGGGACTAGAAGCACAGATACGCAGTATTTT. Using reference TRBV5-1 and TRBJ2-3 for the parts outside the CDR3, the full variable domain is KAGVTQTPRYLIKTRGQQVTLSCSPISGHRSVSWYQQTPGQGLQFLFEYFSETQRNKGNFPGRFSGRQFSNSRSEMNVSTLELGDSALYLCASSLLGTRSTDTQYFGPGTRLTVL.